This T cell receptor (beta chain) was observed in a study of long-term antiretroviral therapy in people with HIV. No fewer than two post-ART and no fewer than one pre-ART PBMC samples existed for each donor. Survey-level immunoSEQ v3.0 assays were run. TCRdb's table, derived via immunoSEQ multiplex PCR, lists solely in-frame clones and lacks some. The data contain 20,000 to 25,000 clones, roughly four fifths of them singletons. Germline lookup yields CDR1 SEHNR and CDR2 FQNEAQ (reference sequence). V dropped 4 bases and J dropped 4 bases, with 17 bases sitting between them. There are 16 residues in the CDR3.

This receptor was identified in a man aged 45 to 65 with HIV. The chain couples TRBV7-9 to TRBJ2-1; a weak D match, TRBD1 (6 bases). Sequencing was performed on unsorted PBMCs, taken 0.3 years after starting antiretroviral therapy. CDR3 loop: CASSWTSGTKYNEQFF. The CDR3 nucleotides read TGTGCCAGCAGCTGGACCTCCGGGACAAAGTACAATGAGCAGTTCTTC.